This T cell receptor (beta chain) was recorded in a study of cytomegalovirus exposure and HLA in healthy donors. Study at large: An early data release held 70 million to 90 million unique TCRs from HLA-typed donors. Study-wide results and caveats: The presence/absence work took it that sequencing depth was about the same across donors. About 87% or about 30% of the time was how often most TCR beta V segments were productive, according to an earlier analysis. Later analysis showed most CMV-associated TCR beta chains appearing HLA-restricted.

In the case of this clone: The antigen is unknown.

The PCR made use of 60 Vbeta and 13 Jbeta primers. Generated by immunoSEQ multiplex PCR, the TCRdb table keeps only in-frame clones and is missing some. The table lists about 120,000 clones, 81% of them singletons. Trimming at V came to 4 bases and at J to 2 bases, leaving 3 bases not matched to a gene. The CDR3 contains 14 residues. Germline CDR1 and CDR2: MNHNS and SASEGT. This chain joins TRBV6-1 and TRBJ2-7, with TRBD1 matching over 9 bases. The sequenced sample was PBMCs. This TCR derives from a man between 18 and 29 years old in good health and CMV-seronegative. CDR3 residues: CASSAGTGPYEQYF. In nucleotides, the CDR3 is TGTGCCAGCAGTGCCGGGACAGGGCCCTACGAGCAGTACTTC.